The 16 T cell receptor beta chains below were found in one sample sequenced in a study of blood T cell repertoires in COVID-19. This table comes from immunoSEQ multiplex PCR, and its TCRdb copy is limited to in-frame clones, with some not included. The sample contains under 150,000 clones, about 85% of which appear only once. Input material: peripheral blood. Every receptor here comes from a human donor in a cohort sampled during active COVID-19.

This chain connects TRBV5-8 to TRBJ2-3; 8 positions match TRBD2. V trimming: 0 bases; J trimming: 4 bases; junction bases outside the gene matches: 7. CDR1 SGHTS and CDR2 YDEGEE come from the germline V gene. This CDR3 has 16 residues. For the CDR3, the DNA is TGTGCCAGCAGCTTGGCCCGGGGGGGCATCGCAGATACGCAGTATTTT. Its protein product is CASSLARGGIADTQYF.

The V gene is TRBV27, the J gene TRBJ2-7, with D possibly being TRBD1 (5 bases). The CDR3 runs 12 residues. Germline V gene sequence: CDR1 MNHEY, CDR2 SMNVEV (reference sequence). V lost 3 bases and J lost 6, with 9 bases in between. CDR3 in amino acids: CASSFRQGEQYF. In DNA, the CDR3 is TGTGCCAGCAGTTTCCGGCAGGGCGAGCAGTACTTC.

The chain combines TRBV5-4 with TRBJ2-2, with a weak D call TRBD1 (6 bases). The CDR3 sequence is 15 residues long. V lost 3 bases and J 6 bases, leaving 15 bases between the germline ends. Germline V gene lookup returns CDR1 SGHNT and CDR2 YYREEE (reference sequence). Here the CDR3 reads CASSSTGRGSGELFF. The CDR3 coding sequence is TGTGCCAGCAGCTCTACAGGGCGAGGGTCCGGGGAGCTGTTTTTT. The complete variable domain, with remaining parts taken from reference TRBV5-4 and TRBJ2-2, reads ETGVTQSPTHLIKTRGQQVTLRCSSQSGHNTVSWYQQALGQGPQFIFQYYREEENGRGNFPPRFSGLQFPNYSSELNVNALELDDSALYLCASSSTGRGSGELFFGEGSRLTVL.

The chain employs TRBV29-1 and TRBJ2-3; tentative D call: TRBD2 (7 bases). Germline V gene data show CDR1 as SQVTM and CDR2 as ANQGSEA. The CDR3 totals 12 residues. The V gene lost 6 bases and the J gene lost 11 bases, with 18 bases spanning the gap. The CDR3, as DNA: TGCAGCGTCTCCATCGGGGGGCCAATGCAGTATTTT. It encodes CSVSIGGPMQYF.

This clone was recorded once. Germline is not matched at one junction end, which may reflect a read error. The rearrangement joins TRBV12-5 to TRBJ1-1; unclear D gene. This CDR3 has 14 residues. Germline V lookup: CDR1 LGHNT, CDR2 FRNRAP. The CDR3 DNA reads TGTGCTAGTGGGTTGGGAGTACCGAACACTGAAGCTTTCTTT. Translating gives CASGLGVPNTEAFF.

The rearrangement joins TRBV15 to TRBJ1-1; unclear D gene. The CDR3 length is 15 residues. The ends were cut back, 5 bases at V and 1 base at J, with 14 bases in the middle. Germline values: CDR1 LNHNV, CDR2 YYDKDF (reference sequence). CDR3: CATSPLGGQNTEAFF. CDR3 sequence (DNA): TGTGCCACCAGCCCCCTGGGAGGGCAGAACACTGAAGCTTTCTTT.

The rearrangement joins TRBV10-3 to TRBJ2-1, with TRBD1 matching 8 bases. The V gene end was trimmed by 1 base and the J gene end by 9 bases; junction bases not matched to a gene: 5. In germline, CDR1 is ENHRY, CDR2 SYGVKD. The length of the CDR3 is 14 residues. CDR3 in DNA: TGTGCCATCAGTGAGTTCGGACAGGGTGGTGAGCAGTTCTTC. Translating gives CAISEFGQGGEQFF.

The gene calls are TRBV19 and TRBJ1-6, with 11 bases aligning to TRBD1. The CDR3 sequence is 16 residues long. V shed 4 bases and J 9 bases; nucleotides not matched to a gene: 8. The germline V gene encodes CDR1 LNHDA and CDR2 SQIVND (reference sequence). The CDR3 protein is CASSKDGGTGGSPLHF. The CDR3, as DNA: TGTGCCAGTAGTAAGGACGGGGGGACAGGGGGTTCACCCCTCCACTTT.

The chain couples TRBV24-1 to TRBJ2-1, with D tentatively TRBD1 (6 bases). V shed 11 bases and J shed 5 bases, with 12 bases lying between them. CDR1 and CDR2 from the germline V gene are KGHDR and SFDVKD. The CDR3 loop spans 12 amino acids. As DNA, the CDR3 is TGTGCCAGCAGGGACAACCACAATGAGCAGTTCTTC. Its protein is CASRDNHNEQFF.

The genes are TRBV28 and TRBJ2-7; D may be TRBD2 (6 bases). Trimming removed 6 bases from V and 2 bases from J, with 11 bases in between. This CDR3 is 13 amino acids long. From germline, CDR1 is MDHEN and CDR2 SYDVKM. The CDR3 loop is CASREGTPYEQYF. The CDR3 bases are TGTGCCAGCAGGGAGGGAACCCCCTACGAGCAGTACTTC.

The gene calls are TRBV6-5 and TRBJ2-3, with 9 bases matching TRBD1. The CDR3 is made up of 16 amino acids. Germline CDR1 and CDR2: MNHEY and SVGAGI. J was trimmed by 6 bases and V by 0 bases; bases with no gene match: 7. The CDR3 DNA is TGTGCCAGCAGTTACTCGCCAGGACAGGGGCATGATACGCAGTATTTT. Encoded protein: CASSYSPGQGHDTQYF.

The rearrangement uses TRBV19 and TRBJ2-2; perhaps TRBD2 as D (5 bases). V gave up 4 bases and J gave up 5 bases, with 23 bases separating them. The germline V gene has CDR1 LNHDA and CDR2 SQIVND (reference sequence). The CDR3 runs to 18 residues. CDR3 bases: TGTGCCAGTAGTAGAGAACCCTCGGGGAGTGTTTGGACCGGGGAGCTGTTTTTT. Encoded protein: CASSREPSGSVWTGELFF. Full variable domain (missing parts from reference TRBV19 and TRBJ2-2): DGGITQSPKYLFRKEGQNVTLSCEQNLNHDAMYWYRQDPGQGLRLIYYSQIVNDFQKGDIAEGYSVSREKKESFPLTVTSAQKNPTAFYLCASSREPSGSVWTGELFFGEGSRLTVL.

The CDR3 is CASRFSAGGPETQYF. CDR3 coding DNA: TGTGCCAGCAGATTTTCGGCAGGGGGCCCGGAGACCCAGTACTTC. This rearrangement joins TRBV27 to TRBJ2-5, with TRBD1 matching over 8 bases. This CDR3 spans 15 amino acids. Trimming at V came to 6 bases and at J to 5 bases, leaving 11 bases not matched to a gene. Per germline, CDR1 MNHEY and CDR2 SMNVEV (reference sequence).

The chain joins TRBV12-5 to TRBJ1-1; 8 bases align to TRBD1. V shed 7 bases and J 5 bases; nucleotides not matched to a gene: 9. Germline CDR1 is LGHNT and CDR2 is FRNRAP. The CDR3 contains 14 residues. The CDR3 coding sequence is TGTGCTAGTGCCCCCCCAGGGGGCGGTACTGAAGCTTTCTTT. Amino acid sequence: CASAPPGGGTEAFF. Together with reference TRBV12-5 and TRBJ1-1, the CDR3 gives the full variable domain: DARVTQTPRHKVTEMGQEVTMRCQPILGHNTVFWYRQTMMQGLELLAYFRNRAPLDDSGMPKDRFSAEMPDATLATLKIQPSEPRDSAVYFCASAPPGGGTEAFFGQGTRLTVV.

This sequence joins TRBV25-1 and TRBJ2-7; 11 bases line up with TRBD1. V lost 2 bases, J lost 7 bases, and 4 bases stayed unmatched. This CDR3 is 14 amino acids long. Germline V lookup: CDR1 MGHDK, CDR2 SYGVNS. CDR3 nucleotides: TGTGCCAGCAGTGAACCGGGACAGGGGGGAGAGCAGTACTTC. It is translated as CASSEPGQGGEQYF.

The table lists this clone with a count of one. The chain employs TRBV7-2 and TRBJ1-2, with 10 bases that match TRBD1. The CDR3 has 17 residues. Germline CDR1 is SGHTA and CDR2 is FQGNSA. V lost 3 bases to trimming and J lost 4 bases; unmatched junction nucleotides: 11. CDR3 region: CASSFPGQGTRGYGYTF. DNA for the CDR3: TGTGCCAGCAGCTTTCCGGGACAGGGGACAAGGGGCTATGGCTACACCTTC.